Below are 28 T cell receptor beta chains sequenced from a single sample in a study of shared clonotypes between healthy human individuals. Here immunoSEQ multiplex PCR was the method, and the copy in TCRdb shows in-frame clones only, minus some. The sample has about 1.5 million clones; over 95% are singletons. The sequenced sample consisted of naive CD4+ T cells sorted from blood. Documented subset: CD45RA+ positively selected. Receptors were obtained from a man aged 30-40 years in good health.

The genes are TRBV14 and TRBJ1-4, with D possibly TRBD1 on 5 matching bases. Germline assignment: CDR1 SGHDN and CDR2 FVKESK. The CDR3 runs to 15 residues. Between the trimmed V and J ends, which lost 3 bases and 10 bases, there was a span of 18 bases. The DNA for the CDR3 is TGTGCCAGCAGCCAGGGCCCCGGGACTCTCTCAAAACTGTTTTTT. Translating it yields CASSQGPGTLSKLFF. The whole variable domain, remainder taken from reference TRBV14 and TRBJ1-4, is EAGVTQFPSHSVIEKGQTVTLRCDPISGHDNLYWYRRVMGKEIKFLLHFVKESKQDESGMPNNRFLAERTGGTYSTLKVQPAELEDSGVYFCASSQGPGTLSKLFFGSGTQLSVL.

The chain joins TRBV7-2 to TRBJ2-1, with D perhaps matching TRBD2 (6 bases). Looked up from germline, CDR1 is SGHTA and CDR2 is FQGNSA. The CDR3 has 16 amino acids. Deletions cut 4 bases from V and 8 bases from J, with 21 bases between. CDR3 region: CASSSDYYNPVDEQFF. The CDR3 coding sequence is TGTGCCAGCAGCTCGGACTATTACAATCCTGTCGATGAGCAGTTCTTC.

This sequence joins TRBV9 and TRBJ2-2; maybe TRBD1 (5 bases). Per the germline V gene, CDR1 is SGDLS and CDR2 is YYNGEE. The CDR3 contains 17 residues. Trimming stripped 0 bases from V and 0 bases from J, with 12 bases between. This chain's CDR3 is CASSVEGSPANTGELFF. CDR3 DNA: TGTGCCAGCAGCGTAGAGGGGTCACCCGCGAACACCGGGGAGCTGTTTTTT. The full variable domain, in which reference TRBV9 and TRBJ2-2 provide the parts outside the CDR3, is DSGVTQTPKHLITATGQRVTLRCSPRSGDLSVYWYQQSLDQGLQFLIQYYNGEERAKGNILERFSAQQFPDLHSELNLSSLELGDSALYFCASSVEGSPANTGELFFGEGSRLTVL.

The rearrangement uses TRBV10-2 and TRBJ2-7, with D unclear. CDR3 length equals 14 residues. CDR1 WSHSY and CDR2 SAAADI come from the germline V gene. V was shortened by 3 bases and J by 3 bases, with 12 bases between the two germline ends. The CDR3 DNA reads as TGCGCCAGCAGTGACATCGGGTGGTTCTACGAGCAGTACTTC. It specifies CASSDIGWFYEQYF.

The CDR3 loop reads CASSRKTGIGNQPQHF. CDR3 DNA sequence: TGTGCCAGCAGCCGGAAGACAGGGATTGGCAATCAGCCCCAGCATTTT. The V gene is TRBV5-6, the J gene TRBJ1-5, with TRBD1 identical over 7 bases. There are 16 residues in the CDR3. From germline, CDR1 is SGHDT and CDR2 YYEEEE. With 4 bases clipped from V and 2 bases from J, the junction kept 9 bases outside the gene matches.

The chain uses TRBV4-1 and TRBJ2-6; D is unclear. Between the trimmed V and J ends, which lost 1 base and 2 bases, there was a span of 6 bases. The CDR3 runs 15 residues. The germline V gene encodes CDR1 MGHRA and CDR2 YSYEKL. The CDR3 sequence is CASSQVSAGANVLTF. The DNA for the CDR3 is TGCGCCAGCAGCCAAGTATCTGCTGGGGCCAACGTCCTGACTTTC.

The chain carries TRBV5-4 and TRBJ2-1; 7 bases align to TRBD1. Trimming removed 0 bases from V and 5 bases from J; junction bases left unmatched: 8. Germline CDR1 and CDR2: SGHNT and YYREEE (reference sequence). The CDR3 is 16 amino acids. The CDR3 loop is CASSLAPGQGDNEQFF. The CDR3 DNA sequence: TGTGCCAGCAGCTTGGCCCCCGGGCAGGGGGACAATGAGCAGTTCTTC.

The CDR3 region is CASSIRGVARGRFGYTF. In DNA form, the CDR3 reads TGTGCCAGTAGTATCAGGGGAGTGGCCAGGGGGCGCTTTGGCTACACCTTC. The chain is built from TRBV19 and TRBJ1-2; TRBD1 aligns across 8 bases. V shed 3 bases and J 7 bases; nucleotides not matched to a gene: 16. Germline lookup yields CDR1 LNHDA and CDR2 SQIVND (reference sequence). This CDR3 spans 17 amino acids.

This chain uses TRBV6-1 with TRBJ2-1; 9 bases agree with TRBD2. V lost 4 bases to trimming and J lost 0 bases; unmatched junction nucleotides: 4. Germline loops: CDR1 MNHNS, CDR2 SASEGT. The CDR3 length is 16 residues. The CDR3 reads CASSAPAGGSYNEQFF. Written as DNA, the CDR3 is TGTGCCAGCAGTGCCCCAGCGGGAGGCTCCTACAATGAGCAGTTCTTC.

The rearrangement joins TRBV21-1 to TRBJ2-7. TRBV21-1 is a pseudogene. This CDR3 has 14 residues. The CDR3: CASSKGRATYEQYF. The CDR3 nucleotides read TGTGCCAGCAGCAAAGGCCGGGCGACCTACGAGCAGTACTTC.

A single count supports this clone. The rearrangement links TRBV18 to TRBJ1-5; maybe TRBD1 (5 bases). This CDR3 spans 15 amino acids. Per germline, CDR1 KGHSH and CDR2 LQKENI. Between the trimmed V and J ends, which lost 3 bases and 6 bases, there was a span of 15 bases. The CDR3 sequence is CASSPSGGGSQPQHF. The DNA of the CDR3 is TGTGCCAGCTCACCTTCCGGGGGAGGAAGTCAGCCCCAGCATTTT.

This CDR3 reads CASGLVGQDGQPQHF. The CDR3, as DNA: TGTGCTAGTGGTTTGGTGGGACAGGATGGCCAGCCCCAGCATTTT. The rearrangement uses TRBV12-5 and TRBJ1-5, with 8 bases fitting TRBD1. J lost 7 bases, V lost 0 bases, and 5 bases had no gene match. Germline values: CDR1 LGHNT, CDR2 FRNRAP. The CDR3 totals 15 residues.

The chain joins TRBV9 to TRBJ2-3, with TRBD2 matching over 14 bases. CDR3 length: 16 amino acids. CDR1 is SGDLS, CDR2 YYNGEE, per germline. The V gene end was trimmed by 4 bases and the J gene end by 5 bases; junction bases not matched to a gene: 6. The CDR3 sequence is CASSQTSGRAGDTQYF. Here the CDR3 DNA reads TGTGCCAGCAGCCAGACTAGCGGGAGGGCCGGAGATACGCAGTATTTT.

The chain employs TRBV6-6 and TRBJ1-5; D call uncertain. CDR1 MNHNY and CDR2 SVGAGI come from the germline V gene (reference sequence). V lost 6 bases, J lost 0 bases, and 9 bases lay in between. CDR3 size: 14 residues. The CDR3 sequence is CASSWIDSNQPQHF. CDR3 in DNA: TGTGCCAGCAGCTGGATCGATAGCAATCAGCCCCAGCATTTT.

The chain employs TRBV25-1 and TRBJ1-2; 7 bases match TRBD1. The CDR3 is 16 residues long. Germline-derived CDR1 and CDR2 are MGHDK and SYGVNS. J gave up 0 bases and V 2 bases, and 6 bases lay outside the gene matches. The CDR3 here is CASSEGTATTNYGYTF. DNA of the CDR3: TGTGCCAGCAGTGAAGGGACAGCTACTACTAACTATGGCTACACCTTC.

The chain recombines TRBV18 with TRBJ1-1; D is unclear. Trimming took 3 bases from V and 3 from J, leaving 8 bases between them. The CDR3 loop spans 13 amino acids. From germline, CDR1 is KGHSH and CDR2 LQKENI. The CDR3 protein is CASSPSEHTEAFF. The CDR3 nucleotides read TGTGCCAGCTCACCCAGTGAACACACTGAAGCTTTCTTT.

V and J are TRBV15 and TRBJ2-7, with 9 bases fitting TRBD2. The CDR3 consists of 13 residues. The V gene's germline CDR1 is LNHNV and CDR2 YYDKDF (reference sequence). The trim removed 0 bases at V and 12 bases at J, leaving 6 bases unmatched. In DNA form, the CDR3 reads TGTGCCACCAGCAGAGATAACAGCGGGAGGTCGTACTTC. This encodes CATSRDNSGRSYF. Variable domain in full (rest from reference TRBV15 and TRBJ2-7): DAMVIQNPRYQVTQFGKPVTLSCSQTLNHNVMYWYQQKSSQAPKLLFHYYDKDFNNEADTPDNFQSRRPNTSFCFLDIRSPGLGDTAMYLCATSRDNSGRSYFGPGTRLTVT.

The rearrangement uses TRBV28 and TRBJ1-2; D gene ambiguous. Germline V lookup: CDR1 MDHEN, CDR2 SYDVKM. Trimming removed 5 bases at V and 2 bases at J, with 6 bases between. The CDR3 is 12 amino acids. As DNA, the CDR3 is TGTGCCAGCAGTAATCCCAACTATGGCTACACCTTC. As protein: CASSNPNYGYTF.

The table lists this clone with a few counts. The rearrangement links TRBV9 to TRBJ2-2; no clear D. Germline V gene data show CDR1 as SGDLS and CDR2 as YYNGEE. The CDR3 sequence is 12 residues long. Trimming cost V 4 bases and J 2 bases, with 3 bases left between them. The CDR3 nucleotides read TGTGCCAGCAGCTCCAACACCGGGGAGCTGTTTTTT. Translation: CASSSNTGELFF.

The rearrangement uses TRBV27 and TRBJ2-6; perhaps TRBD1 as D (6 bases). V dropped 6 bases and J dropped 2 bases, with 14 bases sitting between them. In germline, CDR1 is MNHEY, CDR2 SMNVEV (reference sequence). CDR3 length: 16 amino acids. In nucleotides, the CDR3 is TGTGCCAGCAGCCCTTATACAGGGACTGGGGCCAACGTCCTGACTTTC. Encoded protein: CASSPYTGTGANVLTF.

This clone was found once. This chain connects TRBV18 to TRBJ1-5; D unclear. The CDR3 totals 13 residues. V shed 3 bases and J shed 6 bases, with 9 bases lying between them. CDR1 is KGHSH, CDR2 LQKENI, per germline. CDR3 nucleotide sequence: TGTGCCAGCTCACCCCCCCCACCTCAGCCCCAGCATTTT. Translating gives CASSPPPPQPQHF.

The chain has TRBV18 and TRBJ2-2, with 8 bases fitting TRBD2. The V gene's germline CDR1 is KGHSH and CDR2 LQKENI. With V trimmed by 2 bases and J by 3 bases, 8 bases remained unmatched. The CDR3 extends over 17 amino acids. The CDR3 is CASSPMSGRPHTGELFF. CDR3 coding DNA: TGTGCCAGCTCACCAATGAGCGGGAGACCCCACACCGGGGAGCTGTTTTTT.

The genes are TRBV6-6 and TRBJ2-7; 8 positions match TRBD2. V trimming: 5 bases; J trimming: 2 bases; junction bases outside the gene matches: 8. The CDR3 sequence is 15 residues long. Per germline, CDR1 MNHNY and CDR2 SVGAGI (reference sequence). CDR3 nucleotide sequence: TGTGCCAGCAGTCCAACCGCGGGAGGAACCTACGAGCAGTACTTC. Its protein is CASSPTAGGTYEQYF.

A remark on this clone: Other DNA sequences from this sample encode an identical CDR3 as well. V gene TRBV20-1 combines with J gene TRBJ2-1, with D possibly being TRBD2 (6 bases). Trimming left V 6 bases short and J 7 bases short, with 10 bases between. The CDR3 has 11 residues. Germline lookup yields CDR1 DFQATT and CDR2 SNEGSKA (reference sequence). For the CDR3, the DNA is TGCAGTGCGAGACTAGTAAATGAGCAGTTCTTC. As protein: CSARLVNEQFF.

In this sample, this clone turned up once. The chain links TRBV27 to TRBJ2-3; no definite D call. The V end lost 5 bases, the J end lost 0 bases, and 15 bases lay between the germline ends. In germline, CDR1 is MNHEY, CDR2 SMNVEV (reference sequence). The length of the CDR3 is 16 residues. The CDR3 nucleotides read TGTGCCAGCAGTCCTACCCGCGGACCGAGCACAGATACGCAGTATTTT. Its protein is CASSPTRGPSTDTQYF.

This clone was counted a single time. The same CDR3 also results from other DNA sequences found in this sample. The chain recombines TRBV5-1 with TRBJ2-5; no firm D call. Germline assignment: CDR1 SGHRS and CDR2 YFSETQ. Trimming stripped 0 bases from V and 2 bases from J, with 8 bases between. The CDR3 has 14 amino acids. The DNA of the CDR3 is TGCGCCAGCAGCTTGGATGTAGGACAAGAGACCCAGTACTTC. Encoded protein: CASSLDVGQETQYF.

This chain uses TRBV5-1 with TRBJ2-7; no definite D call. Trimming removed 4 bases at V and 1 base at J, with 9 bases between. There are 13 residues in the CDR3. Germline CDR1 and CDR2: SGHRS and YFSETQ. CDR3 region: CASSHEESYEQYF. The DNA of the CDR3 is TGCGCCAGCAGCCACGAGGAGTCCTACGAGCAGTACTTC.

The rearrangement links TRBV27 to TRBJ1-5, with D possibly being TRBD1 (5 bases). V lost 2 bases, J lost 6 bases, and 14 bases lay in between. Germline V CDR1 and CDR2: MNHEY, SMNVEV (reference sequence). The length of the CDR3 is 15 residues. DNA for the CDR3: TGTGCCAGCAGTTTAGGGTTCCCGGGGCTTCAGCCCCAGCATTTT. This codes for CASSLGFPGLQPQHF.